These 9 T cell receptor beta chains originate from one sample sequenced in a study of cytomegalovirus exposure and HLA in healthy donors. With 60 Vbeta and 13 Jbeta primers, the PCR was carried out. The repertoire was sequenced with immunoSEQ multiplex PCR; TCRdb's copy has only in-frame clones and lacks some. This sample's table has about 46,000 clones. Sequencing was carried out using PBMCs. The receptors originated from a middle-aged woman in good health and CMV-seronegative.

The chain is built from TRBV19 and TRBJ2-2; D is perhaps TRBD2 (5 bases). The germline CDR1 and CDR2 sequences are LNHDA and SQIVND (reference sequence). The ends were cut back, 4 bases at V and 7 bases at J, with 7 bases in the middle. CDR3 length equals 12 residues. The CDR3 region has the DNA TGTGCCAGTAGTAACGGGAACGGGGAGCTGTTTTTT. It is translated as CASSNGNGELFF.

The CDR3 loop is CASSQDPHNGNEKLFF. For the CDR3, the DNA is TGTGCCAGCAGCCAAGATCCGCACAACGGGAATGAAAAACTGTTTTTT. The chain employs TRBV4-2 and TRBJ1-4; D not certain. The V end was cut by 0 bases, the J end by 5 bases, with 13 bases between. Germline-derived CDR1 and CDR2 are LGHNA and YNFKEQ. This CDR3 contains 16 residues.

The rearrangement joins TRBV15 to TRBJ2-7; 8 nucleotides align to TRBD2. The length of the CDR3 is 14 residues. V lost 2 bases to trimming and J lost 2 bases; unmatched junction nucleotides: 2. The V gene's germline CDR1 is LNHNV and CDR2 YYDKDF (reference sequence). CDR3: CATSRSGSAYEQYF. The CDR3 DNA is TGTGCCACCAGCAGAAGCGGGAGCGCCTACGAGCAGTACTTC.

The rearrangement uses TRBV5-1 and TRBJ2-7; TRBD1 agrees at 8 bases. Germline trimming cut 4 bases from V and 2 bases from J; bases unmatched to any gene: 5. The CDR3 has 14 amino acids. Per germline, CDR1 SGHRS and CDR2 YFSETQ. CDR3 coding DNA: TGCGCCAGCAGCAACAGGGGGTCCCCCTACGAGCAGTACTTC. Its translation: CASSNRGSPYEQYF.

The chain combines TRBV10-3 with TRBJ1-5, with 8 bases fitting TRBD1. In germline, CDR1 is ENHRY, CDR2 SYGVKD. Germline trimming cut 3 bases from V and 3 bases from J; bases unmatched to any gene: 7. The CDR3 runs 16 residues. The CDR3 spells CAISDRDRRINQPQHF. The CDR3 DNA follows: TGTGCCATCAGTGACCGGGACAGGAGGATCAATCAGCCCCAGCATTTT.

In regard to this clone: The sample has other DNA sequences that encode this CDR3 too. The rearrangement uses TRBV11-2 and TRBJ2-7, with D maybe TRBD1 (6 bases). The CDR3 is made up of 14 amino acids. The V and J ends lost 2 bases and 7 bases respectively, with 15 bases between them. CDR1 and CDR2 from the germline V gene are SGHAT and FQNNGV. CDR3 nucleotides: TGTGCCAGCAGCTTACCCAGGGGCCCGGGTGAGCAGTACTTC. Translating gives CASSLPRGPGEQYF.

V and J are TRBV2 and TRBJ2-7; D is undetermined. Per germline, CDR1 SNHLY and CDR2 FYNNEI. The CDR3 is 12 residues long. The germline V and J ends were trimmed by 2 bases and 6 bases, with 8 bases remaining between them. Here the CDR3 reads CASSEIQIEQYF. As DNA, the CDR3 is TGTGCCAGCAGTGAAATCCAGATCGAGCAGTACTTC.

The CDR3 bases are TGTGCCAGCAGCTTAGAGTTACAGGGATCCTACGAGCAGTACTTC. It yields the protein CASSLELQGSYEQYF. This rearrangement joins TRBV11-3 to TRBJ2-7, with D possibly TRBD1 on 6 matching bases. The CDR3 runs 15 residues. V was shortened by 0 bases and J by 1 base, with 10 bases between the two germline ends. Germline V CDR1 and CDR2: SGHNT, YENEEA.

The V and J genes are TRBV28 and TRBJ1-1, with D tentatively TRBD1 (6 bases). The CDR3 consists of 13 residues. V was cut by 5 bases and J by 1 base, with 8 bases left in between. Germline CDR1 reads MDHEN; CDR2 reads SYDVKM. CDR3 sequence (DNA): TGTGCCAGCAGTCTACAGGGGAACACTGAAGCTTTCTTT. This translates into CASSLQGNTEAFF.